This TCR beta chain was sequenced for a study of T-cell reconstitution after alpha-beta-depleted transplantation in children. Study observations and caveats: Alpha-beta T cells about two months after transplant reportedly derived from several hundred expanded graft clones.

Germline-derived CDR1 and CDR2 are MDHEN and SYDVKM. The CDR3 runs 18 residues. V was shortened by 2 bases and J by 4 bases, with 23 bases between the two germline ends. This clonotype was seen ten or more times. Its target is not known. TCRbeta library construction was performed incorporating unique molecular identifiers. One entry per CDR3 protein results from TCRdb running MiXCR on the PCR reads. The table lists some 600,000 distinct CDR3 sequences, 10% to 15% of them singletons, with about 2.2% in the top ten. Material: PBMCs, mostly from graft donor cells, obtained 360 days after TCRalphabeta/CD19-depleted stem cell transplant. This chain joins TRBV28 and TRBJ2-5; a weak D match, TRBD1 (5 bases). The receptor was isolated from a male patient younger than 18 who had a stem cell transplant for acute myeloid leukemia, so the T cells may come from the graft donor. The CDR3 loop is CASSLKGSGRATRETQYF. Here the CDR3 DNA reads TGTGCCAGCAGTTTAAAAGGCTCCGGCAGGGCAACCAGAGAGACCCAGTACTTC.